What follows are 11 T cell receptor beta chains derived from one specimen sequenced in a study of cytomegalovirus exposure and HLA in healthy donors. The table came from immunoSEQ multiplex PCR; TCRdb's copy has only in-frame clones and leaves some out. The repertoire includes 130,000 to 150,000 clones, approximately 86% of them detected once, and 7% to 9% sits in the top ten. The sequenced material came from PBMCs. These receptors were collected from a woman under 30 in good health and CMV-seropositive.

This sequence joins TRBV6-4 and TRBJ1-5; D unclear. The germline V gene has CDR1 MRHNA and CDR2 SNTAGT. V was clipped by 4 bases and J by 4 bases, with 23 bases between them. The CDR3 has 18 amino acids. The CDR3 DNA reads TGTGCCAGCAGTGTCATAGACCGGGAGGTCCGAGGAAATCAGCCCCAGCATTTT. Translating it yields CASSVIDREVRGNQPQHF.

This clone was observed a single time. The chain uses TRBV27 and TRBJ2-1; 14 bases match TRBD2. The ends lost 7 bases at V and 7 bases at J; junction bases unmatched: 6. Looked up from germline, CDR1 is MNHEY and CDR2 is SMNVEV (reference sequence). The CDR3 runs to 15 residues. The CDR3 DNA sequence: TGTGCCAGCATTCCCGGGACTAGCGGGGGTAATGAGCAGTTCTTC. Protein product: CASIPGTSGGNEQFF.

The chain joins TRBV7-2 to TRBJ2-7, with 8 bases matching TRBD2. The CDR3 runs to 14 residues. The junction had 6 bases not matched to a gene; V was cut back by 5 bases and J by 3 bases. Germline CDR1 and CDR2: SGHTA and FQGNSA. The CDR3 sequence is CASSPGRGDYEQYF. The CDR3 DNA sequence: TGTGCCAGCAGCCCGGGGCGGGGGGACTACGAGCAGTACTTC.

This rearrangement joins TRBV30 to TRBJ1-5; 10 nucleotides line up with TRBD1. CDR1 is GTSNPN and CDR2 is SVGIG in the germline V gene (reference sequence). The CDR3 contains 16 residues. The V gene end was trimmed by 1 base and the J gene end by 6 bases; junction bases not matched to a gene: 9. The DNA for the CDR3 is TGTGCCTGGAGTGACAGACAGGGGGCGTTGAGTCAGCCCCAGCATTTT. Translating gives CAWSDRQGALSQPQHF.

CDR3 coding DNA: TGTGCCAGCAGCGTAGACCAGGGGCTTGCTAATGAAAAACTGTTTTTT. This encodes CASSVDQGLANEKLFF. This chain links TRBV9 with TRBJ1-4; D possibly corresponds to TRBD1 (6 bases). V dropped 0 bases and J dropped 3 bases, with 12 bases sitting between them. Germline V gene data show CDR1 as SGDLS and CDR2 as YYNGEE. The length of the CDR3 is 16 residues.

This clone was recorded a few times. The V gene is TRBV2, the J gene TRBJ1-5; tentatively, D is TRBD1 (6 bases). The V gene's germline CDR1 is SNHLY and CDR2 FYNNEI. The CDR3 covers 13 residues. V was trimmed by 7 bases and J by 4 bases, leaving 11 bases between them. The CDR3 reads CASIQGRNQPQHF. In nucleotides, the CDR3 is TGTGCCAGCATTCAGGGGAGAAATCAGCCCCAGCATTTT.

This chain connects TRBV7-2 to TRBJ2-3, with D unresolved. This CDR3 region has 12 residues. CDR1 and CDR2 (germline): SGHTA, FQGNSA. Trimming cost V 1 base and J 9 bases, with 8 bases left between them. The CDR3 DNA reads as TGTGCCAGCAGCTTAGGTCTAGAGACGCAGTATTTT. Its protein is CASSLGLETQYF.

This clone was counted a few times. This rearrangement joins TRBV4-1 to TRBJ2-7, with D possibly TRBD1 on 6 matching bases. The V end lost 2 bases, the J end lost 7 bases, and 15 bases lay between the germline ends. CDR1 and CDR2 (germline): MGHRA, YSYEKL. The CDR3 has 14 residues. The DNA for the CDR3 is TGCGCCAGCAGCCAATGGGACACCCAGGGAGAGCAGTACTTC. Its translation is CASSQWDTQGEQYF.

This clone was detected only a few times. The J gene is TRBJ1-6, the V gene TRBV7-9, with 9 bases that match TRBD1. Looked up from germline, CDR1 is SEHNR and CDR2 is FQNEAQ (reference sequence). V was clipped by 11 bases and J by 8 bases; unmatched bases: 4. The CDR3 runs 12 residues. The chain's CDR3 is CAAGQGDSPLHF. Written as DNA, the CDR3 is TGTGCCGCGGGACAGGGCGATTCACCCCTCCACTTT.

The V call is TRBV6-5, the J call TRBJ1-6; 8 positions agree with TRBD1. The V and J ends lost 6 bases and 6 bases, in that order; junction bases with no gene match: 4. The CDR3 covers 14 residues. Germline V gene data show CDR1 as MNHEY and CDR2 as SVGAGI. The CDR3 coding sequence is TGTGCCAGCAGAACAGGGGGGGCTAATTCACCCCTCCACTTT. Its translation: CASRTGGANSPLHF.

Here the CDR3 reads CASSISRGAYNEQFF. CDR3 nucleotide sequence: TGTGCCAGCAGTATAAGCAGGGGGGCGTACAATGAGCAGTTCTTC. This chain links TRBV27 with TRBJ2-1; a weak D match, TRBD1 (7 bases). The CDR3 sequence is 15 residues long. Trimming removed 5 bases from V and 4 bases from J, with 15 bases in between. Looked up from germline, CDR1 is MNHEY and CDR2 is SMNVEV (reference sequence).